The entry below gives a single T cell receptor beta chain sequence along with its context. Its antigen is undetermined. This record belongs to a study of radiotherapy plus CTLA-4 blockade in lung cancer. V was cut by 7 bases and J by 4 bases, with 17 bases left in between. Per the germline V gene, CDR1 is MNHNS and CDR2 is SASEGT. This CDR3 region has 15 residues. TCRdb's table, derived via immunoSEQ multiplex PCR, lists solely in-frame clones and lacks some. The table has tens of thousands of clones, 75% to 85% seen once. Focal radiation was given together with CTLA-4 blockade (ipilimumab) to patients with chemo-refractory metastatic non-small-cell lung cancer. Study-wide points: In blood, early T cell clone dynamics reportedly predicted response best, together with interferon-beta.

The specimen was peripheral blood, collected from a patient treated with radiotherapy plus ipilimumab. The chain carries TRBV6-1 and TRBJ2-1; tentatively, D is TRBD2 (6 bases). The clonotype originates from a human donor with non-small cell lung cancer who had a partial response to radiotherapy plus ipilimumab. This chain's CDR3 is CASKEGRGNYNEQFF. The CDR3 DNA reads TGTGCCAGCAAGGAGGGACGGGGGAATTACAATGAGCAGTTCTTC.